The clone carrying this T cell receptor (beta chain) was counted at least ten times. The antigen remains undetermined. This entry belongs to a study of spatial heterogeneity in lung cancer. Study-level findings and limits: One measure, the expanded intratumoral alpha and beta TCR count, tracked tumor mutation counts.

This sample's time point: sample taken at primary tumor resection. A total of roughly 72 untreated early-stage non-small cell lung cancer patients served as donors. Frozen PBMC, nontumor lung or tumor provided whole RNA, which was sequenced unsorted. TCRdb analysed the 5' RACE reads with MiXCR anew, one entry per CDR3 protein. Among about 11,000 distinct CDR3 sequences, 4% to 6% were seen once, and the ten largest hold roughly 12%. J was trimmed by 3 bases and V by 5 bases; bases with no gene match: 0. The CDR3 loop spans 12 amino acids. Germline V gene data show CDR1 as MNHEY and CDR2 as SVGAGI. The chain uses TRBV6-5 and TRBJ2-7; 8 bases line up with TRBD2. The sequence was collected from a male donor with early-stage non-small cell lung cancer. This specimen was lung tumor tissue, taken at surgery. CDR3 coding DNA: TGTGCCAGCAGTGGGACTAGCTACGAGCAGTACTTC. This codes for CASSGTSYEQYF.